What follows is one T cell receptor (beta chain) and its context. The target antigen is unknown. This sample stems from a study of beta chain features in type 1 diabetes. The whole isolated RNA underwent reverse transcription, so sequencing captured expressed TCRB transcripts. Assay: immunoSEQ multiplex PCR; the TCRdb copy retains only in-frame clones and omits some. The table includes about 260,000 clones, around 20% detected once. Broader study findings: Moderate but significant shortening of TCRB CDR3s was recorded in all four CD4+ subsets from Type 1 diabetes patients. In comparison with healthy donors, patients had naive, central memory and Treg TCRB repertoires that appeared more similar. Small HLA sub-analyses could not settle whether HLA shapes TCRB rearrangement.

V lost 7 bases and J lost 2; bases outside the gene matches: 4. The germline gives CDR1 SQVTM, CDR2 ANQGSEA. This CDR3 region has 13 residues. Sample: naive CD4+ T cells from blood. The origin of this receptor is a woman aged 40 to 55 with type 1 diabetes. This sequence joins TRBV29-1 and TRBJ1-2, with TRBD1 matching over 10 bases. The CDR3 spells CSGWTGGNYGYTF. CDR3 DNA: TGCAGCGGTTGGACAGGGGGAAACTATGGCTACACCTTC.